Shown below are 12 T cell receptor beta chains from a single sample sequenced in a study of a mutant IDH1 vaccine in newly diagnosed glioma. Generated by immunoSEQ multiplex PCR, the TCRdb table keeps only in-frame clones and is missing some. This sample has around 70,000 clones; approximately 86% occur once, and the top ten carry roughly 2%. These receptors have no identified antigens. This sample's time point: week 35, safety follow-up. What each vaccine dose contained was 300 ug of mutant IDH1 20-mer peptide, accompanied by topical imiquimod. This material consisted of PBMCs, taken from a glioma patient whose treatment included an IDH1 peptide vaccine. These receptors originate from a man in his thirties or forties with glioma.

In nucleotides, the CDR3 is TGTGCCAGTAGCCAATACGAGGGGGGGAGATCCTACAATGAGCAGTTCTTC. It specifies CASSQYEGGRSYNEQFF. The chain joins TRBV19 to TRBJ2-1, with a weak D call TRBD2 (7 bases). V shed 6 bases and J shed 1 base, with 19 bases lying between them. The germline V gene has CDR1 LNHDA and CDR2 SQIVND (reference sequence). CDR3 length: 17 residues.

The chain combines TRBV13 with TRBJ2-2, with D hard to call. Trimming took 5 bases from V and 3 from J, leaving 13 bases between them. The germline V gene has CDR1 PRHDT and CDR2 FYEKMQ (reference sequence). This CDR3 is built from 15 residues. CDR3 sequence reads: CASSPRARDTGELFF. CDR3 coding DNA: TGTGCCAGCAGCCCAAGGGCCCGGGACACCGGGGAGCTGTTTTTT.

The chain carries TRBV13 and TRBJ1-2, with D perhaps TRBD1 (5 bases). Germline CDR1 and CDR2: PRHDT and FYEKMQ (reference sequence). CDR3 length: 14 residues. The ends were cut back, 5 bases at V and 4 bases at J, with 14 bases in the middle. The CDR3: CASSANLDSYGYTF. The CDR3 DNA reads TGTGCCAGCAGCGCCAACCTCGACAGCTATGGCTACACCTTC.

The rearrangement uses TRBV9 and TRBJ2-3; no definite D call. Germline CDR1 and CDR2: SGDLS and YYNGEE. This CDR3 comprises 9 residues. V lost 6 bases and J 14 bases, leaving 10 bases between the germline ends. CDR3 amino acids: CASTMKLYF. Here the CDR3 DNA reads TGTGCCAGCACCATGAAACTGTATTTT.

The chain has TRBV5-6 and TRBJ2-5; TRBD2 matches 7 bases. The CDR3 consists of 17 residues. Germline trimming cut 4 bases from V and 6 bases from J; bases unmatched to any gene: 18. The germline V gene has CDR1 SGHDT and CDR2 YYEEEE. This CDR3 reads CASSDGISAGDYKTQYF. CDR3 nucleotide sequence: TGTGCCAGCAGCGACGGGATCTCGGCGGGAGATTACAAGACCCAGTACTTC.

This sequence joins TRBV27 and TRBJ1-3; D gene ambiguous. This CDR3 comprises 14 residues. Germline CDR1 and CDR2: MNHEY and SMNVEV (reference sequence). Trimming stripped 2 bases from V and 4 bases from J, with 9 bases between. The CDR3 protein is CASSLAPPGNTIYF. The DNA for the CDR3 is TGTGCCAGCAGTTTAGCCCCCCCCGGAAACACCATATATTTT.

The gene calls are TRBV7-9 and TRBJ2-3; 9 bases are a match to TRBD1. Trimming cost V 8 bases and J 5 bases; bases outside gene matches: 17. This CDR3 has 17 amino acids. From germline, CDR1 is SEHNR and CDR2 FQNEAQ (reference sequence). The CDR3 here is CASRTPITGGGKDTQYF. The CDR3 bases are TGTGCCAGCCGTACGCCTATCACAGGGGGCGGCAAAGATACGCAGTATTTT.

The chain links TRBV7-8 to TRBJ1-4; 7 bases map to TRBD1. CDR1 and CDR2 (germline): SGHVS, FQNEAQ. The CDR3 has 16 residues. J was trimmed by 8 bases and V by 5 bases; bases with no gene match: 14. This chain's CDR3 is CASSVTSGGLWEKLFF. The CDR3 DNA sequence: TGTGCCAGCAGCGTAACGTCAGGGGGTCTTTGGGAAAAACTGTTTTTT.

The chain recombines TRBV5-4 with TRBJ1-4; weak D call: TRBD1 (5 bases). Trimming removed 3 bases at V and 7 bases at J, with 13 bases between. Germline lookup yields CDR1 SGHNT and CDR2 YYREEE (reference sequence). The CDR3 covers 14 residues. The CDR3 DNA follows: TGTGCCAGCAGCTCCCAGGGTGAGACTGAAAAACTGTTTTTT. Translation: CASSSQGETEKLFF.

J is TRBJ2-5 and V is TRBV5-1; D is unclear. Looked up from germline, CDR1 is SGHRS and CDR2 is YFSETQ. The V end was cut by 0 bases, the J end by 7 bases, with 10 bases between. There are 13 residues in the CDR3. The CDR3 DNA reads TGCGCCAGCAGCTTGGCGTCTCTATCGACCCAGTACTTC. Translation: CASSLASLSTQYF.

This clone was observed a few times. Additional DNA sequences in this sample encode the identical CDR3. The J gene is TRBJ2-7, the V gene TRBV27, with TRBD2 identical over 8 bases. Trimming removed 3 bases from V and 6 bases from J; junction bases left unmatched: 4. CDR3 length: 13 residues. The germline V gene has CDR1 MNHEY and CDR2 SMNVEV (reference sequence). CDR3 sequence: CASSFGLAGEQYF. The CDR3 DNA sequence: TGTGCCAGCAGTTTCGGGCTAGCGGGCGAGCAGTACTTC.

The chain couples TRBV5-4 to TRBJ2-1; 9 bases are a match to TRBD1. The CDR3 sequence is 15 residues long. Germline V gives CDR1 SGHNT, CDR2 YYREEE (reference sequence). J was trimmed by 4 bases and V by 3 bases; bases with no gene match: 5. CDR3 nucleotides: TGTGCCAGCAGCTCGGCGACAGGGGGATACAATGAGCAGTTCTTC. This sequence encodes CASSSATGGYNEQFF.